This is a list of T cell receptor beta chains from one sample in a study of OX40 agonist ivuxolimab in advanced cancers. This table comes from immunoSEQ multiplex PCR, and its TCRdb copy is limited to in-frame clones, with some not included. Among about 86,000 clones listed, around 88% were seen once. The sample was CD4+ or CD8+ T cells sorted from blood, taken in a trial of the OX40 agonist ivuxolimab. Receptor source: an adult with an advanced solid tumor such as melanoma, head and neck, liver or kidney cancer. The CDR3 runs from the conserved cysteine through the conserved F or W. The order of the fields is V gene, clone size, D gene, J gene, CDR3 DNA, CDR3 protein. D genes are given only for firm matches. A row's size may be missing; if present it is once, few, many or a size class.

TRBV5-6	-	-	TRBJ2-5	TGTGCCAGCAGCTTGAGACAGGTGGGGCAAGAGACCCAGTACTTC	CASSLRQVGQETQYF
TRBV29-1	-	-	TRBJ2-5	TGCAGCGGGGGACAAGAGACCCAGTACTTC	CSGGQETQYF
TRBV19	-	TRBD1	TRBJ1-5	TGTGCCAGTAGTAAAAAAATTTCTCGGGACAGCAAAAATCAGCCCCAGCATTTT	CASSKKISRDSKNQPQHF
TRBV28	-	-	TRBJ2-5	TGTGCCAGCAGTTCCAGCAGGGGACAAGAGACCCAGTACTTC	CASSSSRGQETQYF
TRBV6-5	-	TRBD1	TRBJ2-2	TGTGCCAGCAGCTGGACAGGGGCGGCCGGGGAGCTGTTTTTT	CASSWTGAAGELFF
TRBV14	few	-	TRBJ1-6	TGTGCCAGCAGCCTTACAGGGAGGAATTCACCCCTCCACTTT	CASSLTGRNSPLHF
TRBV29-1	-	-	TRBJ2-7	TGCAGCGTCGGCCAGTCCTCCTACGAGCAGTACTTC	CSVGQSSYEQYF
TRBV30	-	TRBD1	TRBJ2-1	TGTGCCTGGAGTCGACAGGGGGCCTACAATGAGCAGTTCTTC	CAWSRQGAYNEQFF
TRBV7-9	-	TRBD1	TRBJ1-4	TGTGCCAGCAGCCCTGTTCGGAGAGGGACAGAGAATGAAAAACTGTTTTTT	CASSPVRRGTENEKLFF
TRBV5-4	-	-	TRBJ1-3	TGTGCCAGCAGCTTCGTGGTTGGGGGCGCGGGAAACACCATATATTTT	CASSFVVGGAGNTIYF
TRBV10-3	-	-	TRBJ1-1	TGTGCCATCCGTACCATGACAATTCACACTGAAGCTTTCTTT	CAIRTMTIHTEAFF
TRBV19	-	-	TRBJ2-5	TGTGCCAGTAGCCTGGTTGGGTTTGAGACCCAGTACTTC	CASSLVGFETQYF
TRBV6-1	-	TRBD1	TRBJ1-5	TGTGCCAGCAGTGAAGCAGGGGGGACAGGGTATCAGCCCCAGCATTTT	CASSEAGGTGYQPQHF
TRBV9	few	-	TRBJ1-1	TGTGCCAGCAGCCCACAGGGATGGACTGAAGCTTTCTTT	CASSPQGWTEAFF
TRBV28	-	-	TRBJ2-2	TGTGCCAGCATGACGGGGCACACCGGGGAGCTGTTTTTT	CASMTGHTGELFF
TRBV7-9	-	-	TRBJ1-4	TGTGCCAGCAGCTCCCGGACTGATAATGAAAAACTGTTTTTT	CASSSRTDNEKLFF
TRBV30	-	-	TRBJ2-4	TGTGCCTGGAGTAAAGGACCTTCAAGGGGGAACATTCAGTACTTC	CAWSKGPSRGNIQYF
TRBV5-1	once	-	TRBJ1-4	TGCGCCAGCAGCTTGGATCCGGGGGCGTCTGAAAAACTGTTTTTT	CASSLDPGASEKLFF
TRBV7-6	-	TRBD2	TRBJ2-1	TGTGCCAGCAGTCGGACTAGCGGGAGCAATGAGCAGTTCTTC	CASSRTSGSNEQFF
TRBV15	-	-	TRBJ2-1	TGTGCCACCAGCAGACCCATTAACAATGAGCAGTTCTTC	CATSRPINNEQFF
TRBV29-1	-	-	TRBJ2-5	TGCAGCGTTGAGATTGTCTACAGCCAAGAGACCCAGTACTTC	CSVEIVYSQETQYF
TRBV2	-	TRBD1	TRBJ2-6	TGTGCCAGCAGCGCCGGGACAGGGGGCTCTGGGGCCAACGTCCTGACTTTC	CASSAGTGGSGANVLTF